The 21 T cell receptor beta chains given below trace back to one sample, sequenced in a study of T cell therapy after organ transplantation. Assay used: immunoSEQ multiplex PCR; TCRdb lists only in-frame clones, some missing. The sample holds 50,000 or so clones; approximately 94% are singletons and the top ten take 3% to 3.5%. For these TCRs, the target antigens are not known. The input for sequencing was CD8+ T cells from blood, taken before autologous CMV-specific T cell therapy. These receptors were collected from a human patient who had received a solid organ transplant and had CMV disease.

In nucleotides, the CDR3 is TGTGCCAGCAGTCCCGGCTCAGTCGGGGTGAACTATGGCTACACCTTC. Protein sequence: CASSPGSVGVNYGYTF. The gene calls are TRBV27 and TRBJ1-2; D uncertain. CDR1 and CDR2 (germline): MNHEY, SMNVEV (reference sequence). Between the trimmed V and J ends, which lost 5 bases and 2 bases, there was a span of 18 bases. The CDR3 extends over 16 amino acids.

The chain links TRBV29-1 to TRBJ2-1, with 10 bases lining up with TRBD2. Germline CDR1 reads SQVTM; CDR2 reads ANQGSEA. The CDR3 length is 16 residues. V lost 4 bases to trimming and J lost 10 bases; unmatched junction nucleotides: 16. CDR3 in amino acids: CSVGPAGGRLLQEQFF. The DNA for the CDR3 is TGCAGCGTTGGACCAGCGGGAGGGCGTCTGTTACAGGAGCAGTTCTTC.

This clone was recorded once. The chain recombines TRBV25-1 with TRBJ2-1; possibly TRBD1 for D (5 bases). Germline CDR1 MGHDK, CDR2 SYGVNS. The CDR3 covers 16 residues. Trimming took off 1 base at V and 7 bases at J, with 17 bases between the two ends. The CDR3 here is CASSEFGRVVDNEQFF. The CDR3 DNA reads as TGTGCCAGCAGTGAATTTGGCAGGGTGGTGGATAATGAGCAGTTCTTC.

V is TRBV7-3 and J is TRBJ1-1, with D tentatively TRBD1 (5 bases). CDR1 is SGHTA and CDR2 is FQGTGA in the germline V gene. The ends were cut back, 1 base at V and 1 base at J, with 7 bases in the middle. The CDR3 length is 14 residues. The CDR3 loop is CASSLMGPNTEAFF. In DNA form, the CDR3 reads TGTGCCAGCAGCTTAATGGGGCCGAACACTGAAGCTTTCTTT.

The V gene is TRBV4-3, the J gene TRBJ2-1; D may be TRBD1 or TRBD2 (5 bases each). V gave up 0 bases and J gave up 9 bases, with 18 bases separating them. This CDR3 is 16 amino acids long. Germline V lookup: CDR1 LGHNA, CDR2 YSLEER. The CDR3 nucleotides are TGCGCCAGCAGCCAAGAGAGGGAACTCCCTGGGGGTGAGCAGTTCTTC. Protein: CASSQERELPGGEQFF.

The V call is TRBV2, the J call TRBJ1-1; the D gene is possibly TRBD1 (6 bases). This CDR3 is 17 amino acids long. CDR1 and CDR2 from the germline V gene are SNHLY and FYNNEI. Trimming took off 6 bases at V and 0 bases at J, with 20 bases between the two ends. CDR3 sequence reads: CASRVDSATGLNTEAFF. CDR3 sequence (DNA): TGTGCCAGCAGAGTGGACAGTGCTACAGGTTTGAACACTGAAGCTTTCTTT. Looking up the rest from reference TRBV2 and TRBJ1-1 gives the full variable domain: EPEVTQTPSHQVTQMGQEVILRCVPISNHLYFYWYRQILGQKVEFLVSFYNNEISEKSEIFDDQFSVERPDGSNFTLKIRSTKLEDSAMYFCASRVDSATGLNTEAFFGQGTRLTVV.

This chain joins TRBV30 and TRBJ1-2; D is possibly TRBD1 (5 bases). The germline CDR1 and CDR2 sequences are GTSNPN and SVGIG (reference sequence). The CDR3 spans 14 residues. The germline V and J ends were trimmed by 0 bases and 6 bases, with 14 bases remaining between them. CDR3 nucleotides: TGTGCCTGGAGTGTGGGAGGGACTTTCGATGGCTACACCTTC. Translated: CAWSVGGTFDGYTF. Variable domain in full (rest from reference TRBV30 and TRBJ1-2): SQTIHQWPATLVQPVGSPLSLECTVEGTSNPNLYWYRQAAGRGLQLLFYSVGIGQISSEVPQNLSASRPQDRQFILSSKKLLLSDSGFYLCAWSVGGTFDGYTFGSGTRLTVV.

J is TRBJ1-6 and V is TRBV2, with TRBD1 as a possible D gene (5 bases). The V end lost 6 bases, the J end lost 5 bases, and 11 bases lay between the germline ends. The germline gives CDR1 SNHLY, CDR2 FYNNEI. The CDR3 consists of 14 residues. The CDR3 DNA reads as TGTGCCAGCAGAGGGGAACAGGATAATTCACCCCTCCACTTT. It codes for CASRGEQDNSPLHF.

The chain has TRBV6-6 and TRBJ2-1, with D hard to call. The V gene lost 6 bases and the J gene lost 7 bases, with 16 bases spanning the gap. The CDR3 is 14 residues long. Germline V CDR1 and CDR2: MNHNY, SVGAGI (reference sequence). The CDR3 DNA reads TGTGCCAGCAGCCCCGTGAAGGCCGGAAATGAGCAGTTCTTC. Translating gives CASSPVKAGNEQFF.

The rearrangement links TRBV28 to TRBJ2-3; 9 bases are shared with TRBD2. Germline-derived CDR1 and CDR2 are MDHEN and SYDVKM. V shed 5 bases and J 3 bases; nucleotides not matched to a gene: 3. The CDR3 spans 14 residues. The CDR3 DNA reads TGTGCCAGCAGTCTTAGCGGGAGTACAGATACGCAGTATTTT. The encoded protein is CASSLSGSTDTQYF.

The CDR3 here is CASTGNTGELFF. The CDR3 DNA is TGTGCCAGTACGGGGAACACCGGGGAGCTGTTTTTT. This rearrangement joins TRBV19 to TRBJ2-2; no reliable D call. This CDR3 is 12 amino acids long. The V gene's germline CDR1 is LNHDA and CDR2 SQIVND (reference sequence). Trimming took off 7 bases at V and 1 base at J, with 4 bases between the two ends. Variable domain in full (rest from reference TRBV19 and TRBJ2-2): DGGITQSPKYLFRKEGQNVTLSCEQNLNHDAMYWYRQDPGQGLRLIYYSQIVNDFQKGDIAEGYSVSREKKESFPLTVTSAQKNPTAFYLCASTGNTGELFFGEGSRLTVL.

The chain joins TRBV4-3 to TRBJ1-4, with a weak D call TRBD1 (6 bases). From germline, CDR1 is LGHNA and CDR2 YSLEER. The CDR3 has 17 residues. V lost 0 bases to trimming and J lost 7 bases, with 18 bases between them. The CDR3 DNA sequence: TGCGCCAGCAGCCAAGAGAATGGGCCAGGGGACGGTGAAAAACTGTTTTTT. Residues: CASSQENGPGDGEKLFF.

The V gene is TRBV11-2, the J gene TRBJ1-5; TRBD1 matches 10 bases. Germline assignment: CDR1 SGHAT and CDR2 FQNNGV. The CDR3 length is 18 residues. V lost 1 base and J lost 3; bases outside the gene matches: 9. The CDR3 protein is CASSLGRRDRGSNQPQHF. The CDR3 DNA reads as TGTGCCAGCAGCTTAGGAAGAAGGGACAGGGGATCCAATCAGCCCCAGCATTTT.

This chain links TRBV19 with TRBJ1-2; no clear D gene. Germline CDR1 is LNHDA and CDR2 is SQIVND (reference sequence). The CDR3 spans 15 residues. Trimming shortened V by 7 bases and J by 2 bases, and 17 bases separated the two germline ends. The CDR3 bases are TGTGCCAGTAACGGGGAGGTCGTAGGAAACTATGGCTACACCTTC. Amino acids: CASNGEVVGNYGYTF.

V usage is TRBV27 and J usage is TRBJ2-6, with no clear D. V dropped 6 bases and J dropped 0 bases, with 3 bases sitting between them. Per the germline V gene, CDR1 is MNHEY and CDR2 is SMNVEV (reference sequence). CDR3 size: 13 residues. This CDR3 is CASSGSGANVLTF. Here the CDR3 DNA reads TGTGCCAGCAGCGGCTCTGGGGCCAACGTCCTGACTTTC.

In nucleotides, the CDR3 is TGTGCCAGCAGCCGCGAAACAGGGGGGCGCGAGCAGTACTTC. Protein sequence: CASSRETGGREQYF. The chain uses TRBV13 and TRBJ2-7; 8 nucleotides match TRBD1. The CDR3 sequence is 14 residues long. J was trimmed by 6 bases and V by 5 bases; bases with no gene match: 9. Germline V gives CDR1 PRHDT, CDR2 FYEKMQ (reference sequence).

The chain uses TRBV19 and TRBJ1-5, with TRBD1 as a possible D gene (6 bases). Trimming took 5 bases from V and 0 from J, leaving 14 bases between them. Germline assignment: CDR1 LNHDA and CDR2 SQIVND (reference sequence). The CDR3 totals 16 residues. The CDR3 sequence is CASSQGTQYSNQPQHF. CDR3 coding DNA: TGTGCCAGTAGTCAGGGGACCCAATATAGCAATCAGCCCCAGCATTTT.

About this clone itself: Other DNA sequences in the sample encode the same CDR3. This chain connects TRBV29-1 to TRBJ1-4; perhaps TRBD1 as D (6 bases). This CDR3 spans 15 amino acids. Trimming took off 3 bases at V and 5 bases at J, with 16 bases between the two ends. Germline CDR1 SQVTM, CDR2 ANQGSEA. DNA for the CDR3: TGCAGCGTTGAGGTGACAGGCCAAGGGAATGAAAAACTGTTTTTT. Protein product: CSVEVTGQGNEKLFF. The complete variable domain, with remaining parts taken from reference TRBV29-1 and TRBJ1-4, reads SAVISQKPSRDICQRGTSLTIQCQVDSQVTMMFWYRQQPGQSLTLIATANQGSEATYESGFVIDKFPISRPNLTFSTLTVSNMSPEDSSIYLCSVEVTGQGNEKLFFGSGTQLSVL.

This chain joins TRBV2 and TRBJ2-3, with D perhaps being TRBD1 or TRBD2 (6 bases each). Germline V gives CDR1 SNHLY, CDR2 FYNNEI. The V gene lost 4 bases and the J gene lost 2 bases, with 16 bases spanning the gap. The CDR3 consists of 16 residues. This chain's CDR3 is CASSVGGSGFTDTQYF. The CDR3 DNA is TGTGCCAGCAGTGTAGGGGGGAGCGGATTCACAGATACGCAGTATTTT.

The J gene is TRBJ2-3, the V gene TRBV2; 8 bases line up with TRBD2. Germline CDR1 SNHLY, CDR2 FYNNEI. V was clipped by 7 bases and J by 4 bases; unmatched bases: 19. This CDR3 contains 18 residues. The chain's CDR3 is CASTGVRGVSPTSDTQYF. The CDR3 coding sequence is TGTGCCAGCACTGGTGTGCGGGGGGTTTCCCCCACATCAGATACGCAGTATTTT.

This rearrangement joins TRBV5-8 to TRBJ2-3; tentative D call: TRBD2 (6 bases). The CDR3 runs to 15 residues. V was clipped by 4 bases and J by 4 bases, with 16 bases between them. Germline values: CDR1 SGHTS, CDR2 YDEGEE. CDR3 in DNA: TGTGCCAGCAGCCATAGGACGGGGGAATCAGATACGCAGTATTTT. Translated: CASSHRTGESDTQYF.